Included here is one TCR beta chain sequence, with context. The source of the sample is a study of T cell clones after liver transplantation. At the level of the study: As an antigen-independent comparator, third-party-reactive TCRbeta sequences came from pre-transplant mixed lymphocyte reactions. Subjects received no induction therapy and standard immunosuppression until randomization at 12-24 months post-transplant. Tolerance: complete withdrawal held at least one year, liver enzymes staying within twice normal.

The assay was immunoSEQ multiplex PCR, and TCRdb's table has in-frame clones only and misses some. The sample contains roughly 100,000 clones, 82% of which appear only once. CDR3 size: 15 residues. V lost 5 bases, J lost 4 bases, and 10 bases stayed unmatched. Germline-derived CDR1 and CDR2 are SSHAT and FNYEAQ (reference sequence). The specimen comprised CD4+ T cells from blood, sampled before liver transplant. The sequence was collected from a human donor who received a liver transplant. The rearrangement links TRBV7-7 to TRBJ2-5; 7 bases are a match to TRBD1. The CDR3 sequence is CASSANTGAGETQYF. Here the CDR3 DNA reads TGTGCCAGCAGCGCAAATACAGGGGCCGGAGAGACCCAGTACTTC.